These 27 T cell receptor beta chains were all obtained from the same sample, sequenced in a study of Tregs in tolerant kidney transplant recipients. These receptors' targets are unknown. Repertoires were generated with immunoSEQ multiplex PCR, while TCRdb's copy carries only in-frame clones and drops some. Altogether some 1,500 clones are present, approximately 44% being singletons, with the ten largest covering about 23%. What was sequenced was Tregs from blood cultured with allogeneic cells. All receptors derive from a human patient who received a combined kidney and bone marrow transplant. Some of the T cells may derive from the graft donor.

The chain couples TRBV5-4 to TRBJ2-7; maybe TRBD1 (6 bases). There are 13 residues in the CDR3. Trimming left V 6 bases short and J 8 bases short, with 18 bases between. Germline V lookup: CDR1 SGHNT, CDR2 YYREEE (reference sequence). Here the CDR3 reads CASTLDRAPKQYF. In nucleotides, the CDR3 is TGTGCCAGCACCCTGGACAGAGCCCCCAAGCAGTACTTC. Full variable domain (rest looked up from reference TRBV5-4 and TRBJ2-7): ETGVTQSPTHLIKTRGQQVTLRCSSQSGHNTVSWYQQALGQGPQFIFQYYREEENGRGNFPPRFSGLQFPNYSSELNVNALELDDSALYLCASTLDRAPKQYFGPGTRLTVT.

V and J are TRBV11-2 and TRBJ2-5; 8 bases are shared with TRBD2. The CDR3 is 13 amino acids. V lost 3 bases and J lost 9; bases outside the gene matches: 6. The germline CDR1 and CDR2 sequences are SGHAT and FQNNGV. In nucleotides, the CDR3 is TGTGCCAGCAGCTTCCAAGCGGGGGAGGCCCAGTACTTC. As protein: CASSFQAGEAQYF. Using reference TRBV11-2 and TRBJ2-5 for the parts outside the CDR3, the full variable domain is EAGVAQSPRYKIIEKRQSVAFWCNPISGHATLYWYQQILGQGPKLLIQFQNNGVVDDSQLPKDRFSAERLKGVDSTLKIQPAKLEDSAVYLCASSFQAGEAQYFGPGTRLLVL.

This clone was detected only once. A far more abundant clone sits one base away, making this likely a read error. The chain carries TRBV7-9 and TRBJ2-4, with D possibly matching TRBD2 (6 bases). This CDR3 has 16 residues. The V end lost 1 base, the J end lost 8 bases, and 18 bases lay between the germline ends. CDR1 is SEHNR, CDR2 FQNEAQ, per germline (reference sequence). The CDR3 bases are TGTGCCAGCAGCTTAGAGGGCCGGGCCGCGGGGCACATTCAGTACTTC. It codes for CASSLEGRAAGHIQYF.

V usage is TRBV5-8 and J usage is TRBJ2-7, with TRBD2 identical over 10 bases. This CDR3 region has 15 residues. Trimming cost V 1 base and J 5 bases; bases outside gene matches: 6. CDR1 SGHTS and CDR2 YDEGEE come from the germline V gene. CDR3 nucleotide sequence: TGTGCCAGCAGCTTGCCGCTAGCGGGAGTCCACGAGCAGTACTTC. Translating it yields CASSLPLAGVHEQYF.

The CDR3 region has the DNA TGCGCCAGCAGCCAACTACCGGGACAGGGCTACGAGCAGTACTTC. Protein: CASSQLPGQGYEQYF. The chain recombines TRBV4-3 with TRBJ2-7, with 9 bases identical to TRBD1. Germline CDR1 is LGHNA and CDR2 is YSLEER. V trimming: 2 bases; J trimming: 3 bases; junction bases outside the gene matches: 5. The CDR3 loop spans 15 amino acids.

The rearrangement links TRBV5-4 to TRBJ2-1; TRBD1 is a possible D gene (5 bases). V was shortened by 5 bases and J by 6 bases, with 18 bases between the two germline ends. Germline-derived CDR1 and CDR2 are SGHNT and YYREEE (reference sequence). The CDR3 contains 15 residues. The CDR3 bases are TGTGCCAGCAGTCTAACAAGGGGCGCTCTCAATGAGCAGTTCTTC. Translated: CASSLTRGALNEQFF.

The V call is TRBV7-9, the J call TRBJ2-7; tentatively, D is TRBD1 or TRBD2 (6 bases each). The V gene lost 2 bases and the J gene lost 0 bases, with 17 bases spanning the gap. This CDR3 has 17 amino acids. Germline V gene sequence: CDR1 SEHNR, CDR2 FQNEAQ (reference sequence). CDR3 sequence reads: CASSLYLGGTYSYEQYF. CDR3 nucleotides: TGTGCCAGCAGCTTATACTTGGGCGGGACATACTCCTACGAGCAGTACTTC.

This clone showed up just a few times. A far bigger clonotype differs at one base, so this is likely a read error. The CDR3 nucleotides are TGTGCCAGCAGCTTGGAAGGGCTGGGTGAGCAGTTCTTC. It specifies CASSLEGLGEQFF. J is TRBJ2-1 and V is TRBV7-9; D is uncertain. The CDR3 has 13 residues. The V gene lost 3 bases and the J gene lost 9 bases, with 12 bases spanning the gap. Per germline, CDR1 SEHNR and CDR2 FQNEAQ (reference sequence).

This chain links TRBV29-1 with TRBJ2-7, with a possible D match to TRBD1 (6 bases). The CDR3 runs to 13 residues. Germline CDR1 is SQVTM and CDR2 is ANQGSEA. The V end lost 5 bases, the J end lost 3 bases, and 14 bases lay between the germline ends. The CDR3 sequence: CSVLGTPFYEQYF. As DNA, the CDR3 is TGCAGCGTTCTGGGGACACCCTTCTACGAGCAGTACTTC.

This clone occurred a few times. V gene TRBV4-2 combines with J gene TRBJ2-3; D possibly corresponds to TRBD2 (6 bases). The CDR3 runs 18 residues. CDR1 LGHNA and CDR2 YNFKEQ come from the germline V gene. The V and J ends lost 4 bases and 1 base respectively, with 21 bases between them. The CDR3 loop is CASSPGLGGTLRTDTQYF. The DNA of the CDR3 is TGTGCCAGCAGCCCGGGGTTGGGGGGTACCCTCCGCACAGATACGCAGTATTTT.

By share of the sample, this clone is medium-sized. The chain is built from TRBV18 and TRBJ2-2; D remains unclear. V lost 5 bases to trimming and J lost 2 bases, with 9 bases between them. CDR1 is KGHSH, CDR2 LQKENI, per germline. The CDR3 is 14 residues long. CDR3 residues: CASSEYSNTGELFF. CDR3 bases: TGTGCCAGCTCAGAATACAGTAACACCGGGGAGCTGTTTTTT. Full variable domain (outside the CDR3, taken from reference TRBV18 and TRBJ2-2): NAGVMQNPRHLVRRRGQEARLRCSPMKGHSHVYWYRQLPEEGLKFMVYLQKENIIDESGMPKERFSAEFPKEGPSILRIQQVVRGDSAAYFCASSEYSNTGELFFGEGSRLTVL.

The chain combines TRBV7-5 with TRBJ2-1; the table's D gene call, TRBD1, was not cross checked with the DNA. TRBV7-5 is annotated as a pseudogene. The CDR3 has 14 amino acids. CDR3 amino acids: CASSWTGGDNEQFF. The CDR3 coding sequence is TGTGCCAGCAGCTGGACAGGGGGGGACAATGAGCAGTTCTTC.

This clone was picked up a small number of times. This likely traces to a read error, being one base from a far larger clone. The chain couples TRBV7-9 to TRBJ2-2, with D unresolved. The V and J ends lost 4 bases and 4 bases respectively, with 10 bases between them. Germline-derived CDR1 and CDR2 are SEHNR and FQNEAQ (reference sequence). This CDR3 region has 14 residues. DNA for the CDR3: TGTGCCAGCAGCTCATCGGGTCTCACCGGGGAGCTGTTTTTT. This translates into CASSSSGLTGELFF.

The genes are TRBV6-5 and TRBJ2-3, with D tentatively TRBD1 or TRBD2 (5 bases each). Per germline, CDR1 MNHEY and CDR2 SVGAGI. Trimming stripped 5 bases from V and 7 bases from J, with 13 bases between. This CDR3 has 13 residues. CDR3 DNA: TGTGCCAGCAGTCCTGTAGAGGGGCATACGCAGTATTTT. Protein sequence: CASSPVEGHTQYF.

The gene calls are TRBV21-1 and TRBJ1-1. TRBV21-1 constitutes a pseudogene. The CDR3 loop spans 16 amino acids. CDR3 sequence: CASSSNVATIRTEAFF. In DNA, the CDR3 is TGTGCCAGCAGTTCGAATGTAGCCACAATTCGCACTGAAGCTTTCTTT.

This clone is termed large. The chain links TRBV14 to TRBJ2-3, with D unresolved. V was pared by 5 bases and J by 2 bases, with 17 bases between. This CDR3 comprises 16 residues. Germline CDR1 is SGHDN and CDR2 is FVKESK. CDR3 DNA sequence: TGTGCCAGCAGCTACTTAAGCTGGGCTGACACAGATACGCAGTATTTT. Translating gives CASSYLSWADTDTQYF. Variable domain in full (rest from reference TRBV14 and TRBJ2-3): EAGVTQFPSHSVIEKGQTVTLRCDPISGHDNLYWYRRVMGKEIKFLLHFVKESKQDESGMPNNRFLAERTGGTYSTLKVQPAELEDSGVYFCASSYLSWADTDTQYFGPGTRLTVL.

The chain carries TRBV4-1 and TRBJ2-7, with D possibly matching TRBD2 (6 bases). The CDR3 has 15 amino acids. In germline, CDR1 is MGHRA, CDR2 YSYEKL. Trimming removed 5 bases at V and 2 bases at J, with 16 bases between. CDR3 loop: CASSAGFMAPYEQYF. The CDR3 DNA follows: TGCGCCAGCAGCGCGGGGTTCATGGCTCCCTACGAGCAGTACTTC.

This clone was seen more than once but under ten times. The gene calls are TRBV9 and TRBJ2-3; D is tentatively TRBD1 or TRBD2 (6 bases each). With 7 bases removed from V and 4 bases from J, the gap between germline ends came to 16 bases. This CDR3 has 14 amino acids. CDR1 and CDR2 from the germline V gene are SGDLS and YYNGEE. CDR3 nucleotide sequence: TGTGCCAGCCGCCCAGTCGGGGGCGCAGATACGCAGTATTTT. As protein: CASRPVGGADTQYF.

V is TRBV4-3 and J is TRBJ1-2; D is perhaps TRBD1 (5 bases). Trimming removed 5 bases at V and 5 bases at J, with 15 bases between. The CDR3 length is 14 residues. Germline loops: CDR1 LGHNA, CDR2 YSLEER. The CDR3 nucleotides are TGCGCCAGCAGCATGCCACCAGGGAATTATGGCTACACCTTC. The encoded protein is CASSMPPGNYGYTF.

This chain links TRBV7-9 with TRBJ2-5; perhaps TRBD1 as D (5 bases). Trimming removed 4 bases from V and 0 bases from J, with 12 bases in between. Germline V gives CDR1 SEHNR, CDR2 FQNEAQ (reference sequence). The CDR3 contains 15 residues. The DNA of the CDR3 is TGTGCCAGCAGCTCTCAGGGTCCGTACCAAGAGACCCAGTACTTC. Its translation: CASSSQGPYQETQYF.

This clone was counted only a few times. This rearrangement joins TRBV15 to TRBJ2-1, with a weak D call TRBD1 (5 bases). The V gene lost 3 bases and the J gene lost 8 bases, with 8 bases spanning the gap. The CDR3 sequence is 12 residues long. Germline V gives CDR1 LNHNV, CDR2 YYDKDF (reference sequence). The CDR3 coding sequence is TGTGCCACCAGCAGCCAAGGGGATGAGCAGTTCTTC. Amino acid sequence: CATSSQGDEQFF.

This clone is termed large. The chain links TRBV4-1 to TRBJ1-5, with no clear D. The germline V and J ends were trimmed by 1 base and 3 bases, with 19 bases remaining between them. Germline values: CDR1 MGHRA, CDR2 YSYEKL. The length of the CDR3 is 18 residues. The CDR3 region is CASSQVYRATADNQPQHF. The CDR3 DNA sequence: TGCGCCAGCAGCCAAGTTTATCGGGCCACGGCAGACAATCAGCCCCAGCATTTT.

Regarding this clone: This likely traces to a read error, being one base from a far larger clone. The chain employs TRBV7-9 and TRBJ2-1; D is unresolved. This CDR3 is 14 amino acids long. Germline V gene data show CDR1 as SEHNR and CDR2 as FQNEAQ (reference sequence). DNA of the CDR3: TGTGCCAGCAGCTTAGCGGGTTATTACAATGAGCAGCTCTTC. Encoded protein: CASSLAGYYNEQLF.

In this sample, this clone turned up a few times. The chain recombines TRBV4-2 with TRBJ2-2; no clear D gene. This CDR3 comprises 13 residues. Germline V CDR1 and CDR2: LGHNA, YNFKEQ. Deletions cut 4 bases from V and 2 bases from J, with 5 bases between. The CDR3 coding sequence is TGTGCCAGCAGCCCACAAAACACCGGGGAGCTGTTTTTT. It yields the protein CASSPQNTGELFF.

This sequence joins TRBV6-5 and TRBJ2-3; 7 bases agree with TRBD2. Trimming at V came to 2 bases and at J to 4 bases, leaving 6 bases not matched to a gene. Germline CDR1 and CDR2: MNHEY and SVGAGI. The CDR3 contains 15 residues. The CDR3 DNA sequence: TGTGCCAGCAGTTACATGGCGGGAGACGCAGATACGCAGTATTTT. This codes for CASSYMAGDADTQYF.

This clone was seen a few times. The CDR3 region has the DNA TGTGCCAGCAGCTCCGCGGGGCAGGTCTTTGACGAGCAGTACTTC. Translation gives CASSSAGQVFDEQYF. This chain links TRBV7-2 with TRBJ2-7; tentative D call: TRBD2 (6 bases). With 4 bases removed from V and 5 bases from J, the gap between germline ends came to 18 bases. In germline, CDR1 is SGHTA, CDR2 FQGNSA. The CDR3 is 15 amino acids.

The chain links TRBV13 to TRBJ2-5; either TRBD1 or TRBD2 may supply D (6 bases each). Germline values: CDR1 PRHDT, CDR2 FYEKMQ (reference sequence). V shed 3 bases and J shed 3 bases, with 14 bases lying between them. This CDR3 has 15 amino acids. CDR3 amino acids: CASSLAWGAEETQYF. In DNA, the CDR3 is TGTGCCAGCAGCTTGGCCTGGGGGGCGGAAGAGACCCAGTACTTC.